The T cell receptor (beta chain) under discussion was sequenced for a study of blood T cells in healthy people across ages. Points from the study as a whole: Unknown donor CMV status possibly confounded expanded clonotype changes. Comparison with aged donors showed that long-lived donors had more naive CD4+ cells and higher diversity. Naive and antigen-experienced cells could not be conclusively compared, given unsorted PBMCs.

Alongside a J-beta primer mix, a sample-barcoded 5' primer served in a second PCR lasting about 7 to 12 cycles. TCRdb itself ran the 5' RACE reads through MiXCR, one entry per CDR3 protein. The table shows about a million distinct CDR3 sequences, with 45% to 50% occurring only once. Germline CDR1 reads SEHNR; CDR2 reads FQNEAQ (reference sequence). The CDR3 is made up of 16 amino acids. With respect to this clonotype: Its antigen is undetermined. The junction and the germline gene differ at one end; a read error may be behind it.

Source material: blood. The sequence was obtained from a man aged 25 to 45 in good health. This sequence joins TRBV7-9 and TRBJ2-7, with 7 bases fitting TRBD1. The CDR3 nucleotides are TGTGCCAGCAGCTTAGCTGGGACAGCTAGCTCCTACGGGCAGTACTTC. This codes for CASSLAGTASSYGQYF.